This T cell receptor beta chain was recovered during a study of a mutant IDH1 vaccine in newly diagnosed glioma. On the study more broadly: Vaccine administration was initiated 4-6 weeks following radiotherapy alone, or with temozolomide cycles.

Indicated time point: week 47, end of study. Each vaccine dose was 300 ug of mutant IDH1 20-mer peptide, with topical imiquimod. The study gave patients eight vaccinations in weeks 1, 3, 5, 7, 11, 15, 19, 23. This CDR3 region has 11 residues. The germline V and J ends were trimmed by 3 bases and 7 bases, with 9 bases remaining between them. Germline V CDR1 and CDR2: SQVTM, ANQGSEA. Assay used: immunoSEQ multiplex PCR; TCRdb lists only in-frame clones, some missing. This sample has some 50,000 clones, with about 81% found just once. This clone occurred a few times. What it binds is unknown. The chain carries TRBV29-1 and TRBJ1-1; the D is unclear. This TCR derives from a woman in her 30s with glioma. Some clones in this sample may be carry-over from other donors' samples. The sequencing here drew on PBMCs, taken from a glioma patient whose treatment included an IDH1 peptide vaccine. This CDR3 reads CSVDGGFEAFF. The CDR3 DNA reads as TGCAGCGTTGATGGCGGGTTTGAAGCTTTCTTT.